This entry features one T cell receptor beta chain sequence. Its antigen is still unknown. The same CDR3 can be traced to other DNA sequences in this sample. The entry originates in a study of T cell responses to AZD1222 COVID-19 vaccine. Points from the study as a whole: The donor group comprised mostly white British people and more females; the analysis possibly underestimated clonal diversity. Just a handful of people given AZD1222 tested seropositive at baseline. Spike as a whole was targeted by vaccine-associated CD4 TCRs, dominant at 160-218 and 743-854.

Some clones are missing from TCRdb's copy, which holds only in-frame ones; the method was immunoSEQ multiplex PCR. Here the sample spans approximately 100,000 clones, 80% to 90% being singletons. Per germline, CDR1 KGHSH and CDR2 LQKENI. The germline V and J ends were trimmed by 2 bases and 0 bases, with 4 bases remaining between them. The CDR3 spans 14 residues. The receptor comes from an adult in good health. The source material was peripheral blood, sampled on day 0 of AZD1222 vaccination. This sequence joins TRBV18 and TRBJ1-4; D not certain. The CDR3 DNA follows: TGTGCCAGCTCACCAGGGGCAACTAATGAAAAACTGTTTTTT. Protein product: CASSPGATNEKLFF. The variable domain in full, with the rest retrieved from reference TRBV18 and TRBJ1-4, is NAGVMQNPRHLVRRRGQEARLRCSPMKGHSHVYWYRQLPEEGLKFMVYLQKENIIDESGMPKERFSAEFPKEGPSILRIQQVVRGDSAAYFCASSPGATNEKLFFGSGTQLSVL.